This TCR beta chain was profiled in a study of blood T cell repertoires in COVID-19. In the authors' methods: Cell counts per sample came from amplifying reference gene primers. This table comes from immunoSEQ multiplex PCR, and its TCRdb copy is limited to in-frame clones, with some not included. The V and J calls and clone size come from that table; D and trimming were worked out from the DNA. The sample carries 70,000 to 100,000 clones, around 87% recorded once. Germline V gene data show CDR1 as SGHRS and CDR2 as YFSETQ. This CDR3 contains 16 residues. Trimming left V 5 bases short and J 9 bases short, with 24 bases between.

The chain combines TRBV5-1 with TRBJ2-4, with D possibly matching TRBD1 (6 bases). This receptor was identified in a woman of 80 years or more with active or convalescent COVID-19. Material: peripheral blood. The CDR3 here is CASRTGTHLTGSIQYF. The DNA for the CDR3 is TGCGCCAGCAGAACAGGGACCCACCTTACTGGGAGCATTCAGTACTTC.